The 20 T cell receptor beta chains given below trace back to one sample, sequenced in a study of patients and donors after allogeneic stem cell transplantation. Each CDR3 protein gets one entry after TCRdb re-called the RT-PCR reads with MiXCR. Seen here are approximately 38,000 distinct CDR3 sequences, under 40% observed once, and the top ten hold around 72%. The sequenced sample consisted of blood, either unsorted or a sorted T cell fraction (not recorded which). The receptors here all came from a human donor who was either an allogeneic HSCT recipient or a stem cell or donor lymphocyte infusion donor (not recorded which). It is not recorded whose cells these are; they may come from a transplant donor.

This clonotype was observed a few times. The CDR3 here is CASSAQPSTNTEAFF. The CDR3, as DNA: TGTGCCAGCAGCGCACAACCCTCCACGAACACTGAAGCTTTCTTT. The chain links TRBV7-8 to TRBJ1-1, with D unclear. Trimming took 5 bases from V and 1 from J, leaving 14 bases between them. CDR1 SGHVS and CDR2 FQNEAQ come from the germline V gene. The CDR3 has 15 amino acids.

As DNA, the CDR3 is TGTGCCAGCAGTTTCATAGGACAGGGAAAAGAGACCCAGTACTTC. Amino acid sequence: CASSFIGQGKETQYF. This rearrangement joins TRBV12-3 or TRBV12-4 to TRBJ2-5; 8 bases match TRBD1. The CDR3 is 15 residues long. V lost 3 bases, J lost 3 bases, and 6 bases stayed unmatched.

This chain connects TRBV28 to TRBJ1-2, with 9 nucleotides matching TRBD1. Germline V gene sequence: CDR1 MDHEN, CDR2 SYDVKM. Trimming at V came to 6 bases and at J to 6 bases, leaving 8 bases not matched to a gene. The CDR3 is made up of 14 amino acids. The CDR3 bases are TGTGCCAGCAGCCGAGGGGACAGGGTAGATGGCTACACCTTC. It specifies CASSRGDRVDGYTF.

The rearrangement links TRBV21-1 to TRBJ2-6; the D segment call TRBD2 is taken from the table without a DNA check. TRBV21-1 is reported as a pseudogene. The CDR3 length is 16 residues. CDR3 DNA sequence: TGTGCCAGCAGCAAAGTGAGTCCCTCTGGGGCCAACGTCCTGACTTTC. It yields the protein CASSKVSPSGANVLTF.

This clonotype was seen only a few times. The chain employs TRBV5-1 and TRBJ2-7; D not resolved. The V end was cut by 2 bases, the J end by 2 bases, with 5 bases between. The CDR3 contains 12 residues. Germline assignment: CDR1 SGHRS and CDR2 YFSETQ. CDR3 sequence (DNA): TGCGCCAGCAGCTTAGAGGCCTACGAGCAGTACTTC. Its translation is CASSLEAYEQYF.

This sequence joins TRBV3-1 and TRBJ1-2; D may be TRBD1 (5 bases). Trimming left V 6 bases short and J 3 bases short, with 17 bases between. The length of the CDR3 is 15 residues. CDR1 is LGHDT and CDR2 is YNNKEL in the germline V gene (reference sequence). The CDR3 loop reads CASRSRGGSDYGYTF. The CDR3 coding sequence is TGTGCCAGCAGGTCACGGGGGGGATCGGACTATGGCTACACCTTC.

CDR3 coding DNA: TGCAGCGTGGTGAGTGGGACAGGGGGCACTGAAGCTTTCTTT. Translation gives CSVVSGTGGTEAFF. The chain couples TRBV29-1 to TRBJ1-1, with TRBD1 matching over 11 bases. V dropped 6 bases and J dropped 4; count of bases not matched to a gene: 7. Germline V gene sequence: CDR1 SQVTM, CDR2 ANQGSEA. The CDR3 runs 14 residues.

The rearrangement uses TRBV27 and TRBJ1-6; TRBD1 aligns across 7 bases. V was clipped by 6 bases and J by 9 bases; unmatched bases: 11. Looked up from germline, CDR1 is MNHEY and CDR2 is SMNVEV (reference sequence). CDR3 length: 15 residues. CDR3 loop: CASRTLQGKGSPLHF. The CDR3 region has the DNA TGTGCCAGCAGAACTTTACAGGGGAAGGGTTCACCCCTCCACTTT.

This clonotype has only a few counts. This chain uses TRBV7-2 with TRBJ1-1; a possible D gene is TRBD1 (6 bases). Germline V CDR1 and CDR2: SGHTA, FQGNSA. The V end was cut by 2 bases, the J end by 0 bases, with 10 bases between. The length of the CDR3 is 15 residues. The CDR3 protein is CASSLRGGVNTEAFF. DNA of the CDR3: TGTGCCAGCAGCTTAAGGGGGGGCGTGAACACTGAAGCTTTCTTT. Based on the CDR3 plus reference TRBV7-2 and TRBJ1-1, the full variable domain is GAGVSQSPSNKVTEKGKDVELRCDPISGHTALYWYRQSLGQGLEFLIYFQGNSAPDKSGLPSDRFSAERTGGSVSTLTIQRTQQEDSAVYLCASSLRGGVNTEAFFGQGTRLTVV.

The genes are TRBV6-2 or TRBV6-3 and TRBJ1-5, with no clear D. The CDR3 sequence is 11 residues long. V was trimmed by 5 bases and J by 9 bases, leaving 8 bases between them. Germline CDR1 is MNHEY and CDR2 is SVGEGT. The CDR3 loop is CASSAGRPQHF. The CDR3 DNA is TGTGCCAGCAGTGCGGGTAGGCCCCAGCATTTT.

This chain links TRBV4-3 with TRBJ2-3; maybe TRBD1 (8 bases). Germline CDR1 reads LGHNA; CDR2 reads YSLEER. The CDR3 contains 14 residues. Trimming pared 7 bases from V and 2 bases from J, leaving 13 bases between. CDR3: CASNRGGPTDTQYF. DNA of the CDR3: TGCGCCAGCAACAGGGGGGGACCCACAGATACGCAGTATTTT.

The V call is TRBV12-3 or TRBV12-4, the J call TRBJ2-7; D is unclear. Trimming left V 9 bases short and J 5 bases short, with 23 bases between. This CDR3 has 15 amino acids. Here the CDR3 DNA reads TGTGCCAGTACCGAAAGGGTTCACCCCCTTGACGAGCAGTACTTC. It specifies CASTERVHPLDEQYF.

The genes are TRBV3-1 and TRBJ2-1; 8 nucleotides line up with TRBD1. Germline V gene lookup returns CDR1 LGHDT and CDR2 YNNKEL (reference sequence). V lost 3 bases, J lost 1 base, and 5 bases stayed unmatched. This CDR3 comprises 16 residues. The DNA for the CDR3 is TGTGCCAGCAGCCAGCCCTGGACAGGGTCCTACAATGAGCAGTTCTTC. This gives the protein CASSQPWTGSYNEQFF.

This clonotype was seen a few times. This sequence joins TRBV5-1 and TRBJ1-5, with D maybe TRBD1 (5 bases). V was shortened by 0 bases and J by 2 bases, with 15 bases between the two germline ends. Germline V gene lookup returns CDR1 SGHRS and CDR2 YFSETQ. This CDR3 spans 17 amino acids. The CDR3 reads CASSLDGAGGGNQPQHF. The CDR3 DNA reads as TGCGCCAGCAGCTTGGACGGGGCCGGAGGCGGCAATCAGCCCCAGCATTTT.

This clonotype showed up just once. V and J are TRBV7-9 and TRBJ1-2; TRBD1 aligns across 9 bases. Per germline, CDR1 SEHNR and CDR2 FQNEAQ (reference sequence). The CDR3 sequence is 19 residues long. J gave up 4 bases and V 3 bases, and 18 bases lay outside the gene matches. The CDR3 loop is CASSFPRDREIKEVYGYTF. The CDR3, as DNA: TGTGCCAGCAGCTTTCCCCGGGACAGGGAAATTAAGGAAGTCTATGGCTACACCTTC. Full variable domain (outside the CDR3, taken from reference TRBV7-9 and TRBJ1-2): DTGVSQNPRHKITKRGQNVTFRCDPISEHNRLYWYRQTLGQGPEFLTYFQNEAQLEKSRLLSDRFSAERPKGSFSTLEIQRTEQGDSAMYLCASSFPRDREIKEVYGYTFGSGTRLTVV.

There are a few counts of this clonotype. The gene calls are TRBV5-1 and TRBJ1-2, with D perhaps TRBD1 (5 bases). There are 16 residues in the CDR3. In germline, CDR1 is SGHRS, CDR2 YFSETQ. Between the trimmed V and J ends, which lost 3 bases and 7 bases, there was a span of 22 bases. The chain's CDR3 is CASSSADSPSPLGYTF. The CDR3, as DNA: TGCGCCAGCAGCTCAGCCGACAGCCCTTCACCGCTTGGCTACACCTTC.

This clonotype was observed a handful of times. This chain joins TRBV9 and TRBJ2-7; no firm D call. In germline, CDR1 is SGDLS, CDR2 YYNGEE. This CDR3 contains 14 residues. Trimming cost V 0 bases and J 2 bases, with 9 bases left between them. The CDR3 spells CASSVDPVPYEQYF. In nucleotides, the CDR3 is TGTGCCAGCAGCGTAGACCCGGTTCCCTACGAGCAGTACTTC.

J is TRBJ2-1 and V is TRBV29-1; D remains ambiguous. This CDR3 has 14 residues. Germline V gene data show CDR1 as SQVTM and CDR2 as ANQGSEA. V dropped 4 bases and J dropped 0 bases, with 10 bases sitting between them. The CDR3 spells CSVVPRSSYNEQFF. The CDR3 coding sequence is TGCAGCGTTGTGCCGCGGAGCTCCTACAATGAGCAGTTCTTC.

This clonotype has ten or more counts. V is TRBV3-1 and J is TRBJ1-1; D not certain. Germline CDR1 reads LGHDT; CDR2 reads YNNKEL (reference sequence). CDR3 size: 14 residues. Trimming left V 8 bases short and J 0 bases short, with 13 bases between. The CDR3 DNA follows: TGTGCCAGCTTTCCCTCCGGTCTGAACACTGAAGCTTTCTTT. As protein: CASFPSGLNTEAFF.

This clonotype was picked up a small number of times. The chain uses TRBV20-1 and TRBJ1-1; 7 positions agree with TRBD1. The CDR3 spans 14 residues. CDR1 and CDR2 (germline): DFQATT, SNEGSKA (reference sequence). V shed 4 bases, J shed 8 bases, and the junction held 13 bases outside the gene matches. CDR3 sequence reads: CSAKRPGGRVEAFF. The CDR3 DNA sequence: TGCAGTGCTAAACGCCCAGGGGGGCGGGTGGAAGCTTTCTTT.